This TCR beta chain originates from a study of T cells in localized non-small cell lung cancer. V was clipped by 2 bases and J by 1 base; unmatched bases: 5. Germline V gives CDR1 MDHEN, CDR2 SYDVKM. The CDR3 spans 16 residues. Measured with immunoSEQ multiplex PCR; TCRdb has only the in-frame clones, and not every one. The profile shows 25,000 to 30,000 clones, 80% to 85% of them singletons. The chain employs TRBV28 and TRBJ1-5; 7 nucleotides align to TRBD1. Sample: peripheral blood mononuclear cells, taken before any cancer treatment. The sequence was obtained from a man aged 35 to 69 with stage III lung adenocarcinoma. The CDR3 reads CASSLLRDRSNQPQHF. The CDR3 region has the DNA TGTGCCAGCAGTTTACTCCGGGACAGAAGCAATCAGCCCCAGCATTTT. Drawing the rest from reference TRBV28 and TRBJ1-5, the complete variable domain is DVKVTQSSRYLVKRTGEKVFLECVQDMDHENMFWYRQDPGLGLRLIYFSYDVKMKEKGDIPEGYSVSREKKERFSLILESASTNQTSMYLCASSLLRDRSNQPQHFGDGTRLSIL.